This T cell receptor (beta chain) was profiled in a study of T-cell reconstitution after alpha-beta-depleted transplantation in children. Study-wide results and caveats: Recipient T cells and thymic progenitors that survived gave rise to the high TCRbeta diversity observed at day 60 in some patients. Reported findings indicate that, about two months after transplant, alpha-beta T cells came from several hundred expanded clones, which were derived from non-depleted graft cells. Among T cells one year after transplant, newly produced cells accounted for most counts and diversity.

In this sample, this clonotype turned up a few times. Its cognate antigen is unknown. Germline V gives CDR1 SGHVS, CDR2 FQNEAQ. V gave up 0 bases and J gave up 2 bases, with 11 bases separating them. The CDR3 length is 17 residues. Unique molecular identifiers were incorporated into the prepared TCRbeta library. TCRdb reanalysed the PCR reads using MiXCR and keeps one entry per CDR3 protein. Of hundreds of thousands of distinct CDR3 sequences listed, approximately 12% are singletons. The source is a male patient under 18 who had a stem cell transplant for acute myeloid leukemia, so the T cells may come from the graft donor. The source was PBMCs, mostly from graft donor cells, collected 360 days after TCRalphabeta/CD19-depleted stem cell transplant. This sequence joins TRBV7-8 and TRBJ2-6, with D perhaps matching TRBD1 or TRBD2 (5 bases each). The CDR3 protein is CASSLAAGSPGANVLTF. CDR3 DNA sequence: TGTGCCAGCAGCTTAGCGGCAGGGAGTCCTGGGGCCAACGTCCTGACTTTC.